This T cell receptor (beta chain) was documented in a study of T-cell reconstitution after alpha-beta-depleted transplantation in children. Preparation of the TCRbeta library involved a method that used unique molecular identifiers. TCRdb called the PCR reads again in MiXCR, with one record for every CDR3 protein. The table shows hundreds of thousands of distinct CDR3 sequences, with about 30% occurring only once. Trimming cost V 4 bases and J 1 base, with 13 bases left between them. In germline, CDR1 is SQVTM, CDR2 ANQGSEA. CDR3 size: 14 residues. The chain has TRBV29-1 and TRBJ1-1; D is ambiguous. The sequence derives from a human donor who donated a stem cell graft to a child with aplastic anemia. Sequencing was performed on PBMCs from the stem cell graft donor, taken from the stem cell graft. CDR3 loop: CSVVETASNTEAFF. The CDR3, as DNA: TGCAGCGTTGTGGAGACGGCATCGAACACTGAAGCTTTCTTT.